This TCR beta chain was documented in a study of blood T cell repertoires in COVID-19. Produced via immunoSEQ multiplex PCR; TCRdb's table is partial and in-frame only. This sample has about 330,000 clones, with roughly 90% found just once. Trimming removed 3 bases from V and 6 bases from J; junction bases left unmatched: 17. CDR1 is LNHDA and CDR2 is SQIVND in the germline V gene (reference sequence). The CDR3 runs to 19 residues. V gene TRBV19 combines with J gene TRBJ2-7; TRBD2 matches 13 bases. The specimen was PBMCs or T cells enriched from blood (not recorded which). This receptor was obtained from a woman aged 30 to 39 who had recovered from COVID-19. The CDR3 DNA reads as TGTGCCAGTAGTATGATTTCTCCGGGACTAGCGGGAAGGGTGGGCGAGCAGTACTTC. Amino acid sequence: CASSMISPGLAGRVGEQYF.